Presented here are 18 T cell receptor beta chains from one specimen sequenced in a study of T cells in localized non-small cell lung cancer. The assay was immunoSEQ multiplex PCR, and TCRdb's table has in-frame clones only and misses some. Seen here are about 40,000 clones, around 88% observed once, and the top ten hold about 6.4%. Source: peripheral blood, taken before any cancer treatment. The receptors derive from a man aged 40-75 years with stage I lung adenocarcinoma.

This chain links TRBV5-4 with TRBJ2-3; 8 bases align to TRBD2. The CDR3 spans 15 residues. Per germline, CDR1 SGHNT and CDR2 YYREEE (reference sequence). V lost 5 bases and J lost 4; bases outside the gene matches: 9. The DNA for the CDR3 is TGTGCCAGCAGAGCACCGGGACTAGACGCAGATACGCAGTATTTT. This codes for CASRAPGLDADTQYF.

This chain joins TRBV5-4 and TRBJ1-2, with a tentative D call TRBD1 (5 bases). The CDR3 is 15 residues long. Germline CDR1 reads SGHNT; CDR2 reads YYREEE (reference sequence). The V gene lost 1 base and the J gene lost 6 bases, with 16 bases spanning the gap. CDR3 bases: TGTGCCAGCAGCTTGCCTCCAGGGCCGGGAGATGGCTACACCTTC. The encoded protein is CASSLPPGPGDGYTF. The full variable domain, in which reference TRBV5-4 and TRBJ1-2 provide the parts outside the CDR3, is ETGVTQSPTHLIKTRGQQVTLRCSSQSGHNTVSWYQQALGQGPQFIFQYYREEENGRGNFPPRFSGLQFPNYSSELNVNALELDDSALYLCASSLPPGPGDGYTFGSGTRLTVV.

The CDR3 sequence is CASSGQGSNTEAFF. CDR3 nucleotide sequence: TGTGCCAGTTCCGGACAGGGCTCTAACACTGAAGCTTTCTTT. The rearrangement links TRBV19 to TRBJ1-1, with 8 nucleotides matching TRBD1. CDR1 is LNHDA and CDR2 is SQIVND in the germline V gene (reference sequence). The CDR3 has 14 residues. V shed 8 bases and J 2 bases; nucleotides not matched to a gene: 7.

The V gene is TRBV9, the J gene TRBJ2-7; 8 nucleotides match TRBD2. CDR1 SGDLS and CDR2 YYNGEE come from the germline V gene. With V trimmed by 0 bases and J by 2 bases, 4 bases remained unmatched. The CDR3 has 15 residues. CDR3 loop: CASSVAAGGPYEQYF. As DNA, the CDR3 is TGTGCCAGCAGCGTAGCGGCGGGGGGTCCCTACGAGCAGTACTTC.

Only one count was recorded for this clone. The chain joins TRBV19 to TRBJ2-1; 10 nucleotides match TRBD2. CDR3 length: 15 residues. Germline V gives CDR1 LNHDA, CDR2 SQIVND (reference sequence). V dropped 3 bases and J dropped 1; count of bases not matched to a gene: 0. The CDR3 region has the DNA TGTGCCAGTAGTATGGGACTAGCGTCCTACAATGAGCAGTTCTTC. Residues: CASSMGLASYNEQFF. Supplemented by reference TRBV19 and TRBJ2-1, the full variable domain reads DGGITQSPKYLFRKEGQNVTLSCEQNLNHDAMYWYRQDPGQGLRLIYYSQIVNDFQKGDIAEGYSVSREKKESFPLTVTSAQKNPTAFYLCASSMGLASYNEQFFGPGTRLTVL.

This chain uses TRBV19 with TRBJ1-5, with a weak D call TRBD1 (6 bases). This CDR3 spans 16 amino acids. V was clipped by 3 bases and J by 0 bases, with 12 bases between them. CDR1 is LNHDA and CDR2 is SQIVND in the germline V gene (reference sequence). Written as DNA, the CDR3 is TGTGCCAGTAGTATTTTGGGGGCATATAGCAATCAGCCCCAGCATTTT. Its translation: CASSILGAYSNQPQHF.

This clone was seen just once. The V gene is TRBV2, the J gene TRBJ2-2; either TRBD1 or TRBD2 may supply D (5 bases each). The V gene lost 7 bases and the J gene lost 0 bases, with 18 bases spanning the gap. CDR1 SNHLY and CDR2 FYNNEI come from the germline V gene. This CDR3 has 17 amino acids. CDR3 coding DNA: TGTGCCAGCATAAGTCGTCTCGGGGCCCCGAACACCGGGGAGCTGTTTTTT. Translated: CASISRLGAPNTGELFF. The full variable domain, in which reference TRBV2 and TRBJ2-2 provide the parts outside the CDR3, is EPEVTQTPSHQVTQMGQEVILRCVPISNHLYFYWYRQILGQKVEFLVSFYNNEISEKSEIFDDQFSVERPDGSNFTLKIRSTKLEDSAMYFCASISRLGAPNTGELFFGEGSRLTVL.

This sequence joins TRBV4-1 and TRBJ1-1; 9 bases map to TRBD1. There are 15 residues in the CDR3. With 6 bases clipped from V and 4 bases from J, the junction kept 9 bases outside the gene matches. Germline values: CDR1 MGHRA, CDR2 YSYEKL. CDR3 nucleotide sequence: TGCGCCAGCAGAGATGGACAGGGGTCGGCCACTGAAGCTTTCTTT. It is translated as CASRDGQGSATEAFF.

CDR3 protein: CASSLVEQPFPSGYTF. The CDR3 DNA reads TGTGCCAGCAGCTTGGTTGAGCAGCCCTTCCCCTCCGGCTACACCTTC. The J gene is TRBJ1-2, the V gene TRBV5-6; the D is unclear. This CDR3 spans 16 amino acids. The germline V and J ends were trimmed by 0 bases and 8 bases, with 20 bases remaining between them. Germline V lookup: CDR1 SGHDT, CDR2 YYEEEE.

The V and J genes are TRBV5-1 and TRBJ2-1; 7 positions agree with TRBD1. V lost 4 bases to trimming and J lost 6 bases; unmatched junction nucleotides: 7. This CDR3 spans 14 amino acids. CDR1 is SGHRS, CDR2 YFSETQ, per germline. CDR3 nucleotide sequence: TGCGCCAGCAGCCGACAGGGCCCCCTCAATGAGCAGTTCTTC. Protein sequence: CASSRQGPLNEQFF.

The gene calls are TRBV5-1 and TRBJ2-7; tentative D call: TRBD2 (6 bases). In germline, CDR1 is SGHRS, CDR2 YFSETQ. The CDR3 loop spans 14 amino acids. V was trimmed by 6 bases and J by 2 bases, leaving 15 bases between them. CDR3 nucleotide sequence: TGCGCCAGCAAGGTAAGAACGGGAGCCTACGAGCAGTACTTC. Protein: CASKVRTGAYEQYF.

This clone was seen a few times. This sequence joins TRBV7-2 and TRBJ2-3; no definite D call. This CDR3 region has 14 residues. Germline CDR1 reads SGHTA; CDR2 reads FQGNSA. With 4 bases removed from V and 0 bases from J, the gap between germline ends came to 8 bases. The CDR3 DNA reads TGTGCCAGCAGCTCCGTAGTAAGCACAGATACGCAGTATTTT. It specifies CASSSVVSTDTQYF. Supplemented by reference TRBV7-2 and TRBJ2-3, the full variable domain reads GAGVSQSPSNKVTEKGKDVELRCDPISGHTALYWYRQSLGQGLEFLIYFQGNSAPDKSGLPSDRFSAERTGGSVSTLTIQRTQQEDSAVYLCASSSVVSTDTQYFGPGTRLTVL.

J is TRBJ1-1 and V is TRBV7-9; D might be TRBD1 (5 bases). The CDR3 consists of 13 residues. Trimming took 4 bases from V and 1 from J, leaving 7 bases between them. CDR1 and CDR2 (germline): SEHNR, FQNEAQ (reference sequence). CDR3 loop: CASSSGPNTEAFF. The CDR3 DNA reads as TGTGCCAGCAGCTCGGGGCCGAACACTGAAGCTTTCTTT.

V and J are TRBV19 and TRBJ2-7; 7 bases are a match to TRBD2. CDR1 is LNHDA and CDR2 is SQIVND in the germline V gene (reference sequence). Trimming at V came to 7 bases and at J to 0 bases, leaving 3 bases not matched to a gene. CDR3 length: 13 amino acids. The CDR3 sequence: CASIGGSSYEQYF. The CDR3 coding sequence is TGTGCCAGTATAGGCGGGAGCTCCTACGAGCAGTACTTC.

This rearrangement joins TRBV6-5 to TRBJ2-1; no firm D call. The CDR3 covers 12 residues. CDR1 and CDR2 (germline): MNHEY, SVGAGI. V gave up 5 bases and J gave up 7 bases, with 9 bases separating them. CDR3 sequence (DNA): TGTGCCAGCAGTGCCACATTTAATGAGCAGTTCTTC. Translation gives CASSATFNEQFF.

CDR3 amino acids: CASSGGNSGNTIYF. The DNA for the CDR3 is TGTGCCAGCAGCGGGGGCAACTCTGGAAACACCATATATTTT. The V call is TRBV9, the J call TRBJ1-3, with D possibly being TRBD1 (5 bases). Germline V gene sequence: CDR1 SGDLS, CDR2 YYNGEE. The CDR3 consists of 14 residues. V was shortened by 3 bases and J by 0 bases, with 7 bases between the two germline ends.

V usage is TRBV7-9 and J usage is TRBJ2-2; tentative D call: TRBD2 (6 bases). The CDR3 contains 15 residues. Trimming removed 5 bases from V and 0 bases from J, with 10 bases in between. CDR1 is SEHNR and CDR2 is FQNEAQ in the germline V gene (reference sequence). CDR3 sequence: CASSTRDSNTGELFF. CDR3 sequence (DNA): TGTGCCAGCAGCACCAGGGACTCGAACACCGGGGAGCTGTTTTTT.

This clone was recorded a few times. This sequence joins TRBV10-3 and TRBJ1-5; D unclear. Between the trimmed V and J ends, which lost 4 bases and 4 bases, there was a span of 5 bases. The germline gives CDR1 ENHRY, CDR2 SYGVKD. The CDR3 covers 12 residues. CDR3 in DNA: TGTGCCATCAGTGTGAGTAATCAGCCCCAGCATTTT. This gives the protein CAISVSNQPQHF.